What follows is one T cell receptor beta chain and its context. The source of the sample is a study of OX40 agonist ivuxolimab in advanced cancers. Assay: immunoSEQ multiplex PCR; the TCRdb copy retains only in-frame clones and omits some. The sample contains tens of thousands of clones, 70% to 90% of which appear only once. CDR1 SGHRS and CDR2 YFSETQ come from the germline V gene. The ends were cut back, 1 base at V and 2 bases at J, with 10 bases in the middle. This CDR3 has 14 residues. V usage is TRBV5-1 and J usage is TRBJ2-7; the D gene is possibly TRBD2 (6 bases). This sequence was found in an adult with an advanced solid tumor such as melanoma, head and neck, liver or kidney cancer. The sequenced sample was CD4+ or CD8+ T cells sorted from blood, obtained in a trial of the OX40 agonist ivuxolimab. CDR3 sequence (DNA): TGCGCCAGCAGCTTGCGGGGGTCACCCTACGAGCAGTACTTC. Amino acid sequence: CASSLRGSPYEQYF.